These 19 T cell receptor beta chains came from one sample sequenced in a study of blood T cells in healthy people across ages. For the second PCR, which ran for roughly 6 to 12 cycles, a sample-barcoded 5' primer and a J-beta primer mix were used. TCRdb fed the 5' RACE reads into MiXCR, producing one record per CDR3 protein. The repertoire has fewer than 1,000,000 distinct CDR3 sequences, under 45% of them found once; the top ten carry around 21%. Sequencing was done on a sample of blood. The receptors originated from a man aged 55 to 69 in good health.

In this sample, this clonotype turned up many times. The chain carries TRBV29-1 and TRBJ2-5; 8 bases align to TRBD1. This CDR3 is 13 amino acids long. Germline values: CDR1 SQVTM, CDR2 ANQGSEA. Unmatched junction bases numbered 6, after V lost 4 bases and J lost 5 bases. CDR3 loop: CSVGQGALETQYF. The DNA for the CDR3 is TGCAGCGTTGGTCAGGGGGCGTTGGAGACCCAGTACTTC.

This clonotype was counted between two and nine times. The chain combines TRBV10-3 with TRBJ2-7; tentatively, D is TRBD1 (6 bases). The CDR3 extends over 15 amino acids. Trimming removed 4 bases from V and 7 bases from J, with 20 bases in between. The V gene's germline CDR1 is ENHRY and CDR2 SYGVKD. CDR3 residues: CAISGAPGAEWEQYF. CDR3 in DNA: TGTGCCATCAGTGGGGCCCCAGGGGCTGAGTGGGAGCAGTACTTC.

The rearrangement joins TRBV7-8 to TRBJ2-3; 7 bases align to TRBD2. V lost 5 bases to trimming and J lost 3 bases; unmatched junction nucleotides: 8. CDR1 is SGHVS and CDR2 is FQNEAQ in the germline V gene. The CDR3 has 15 amino acids. The CDR3 DNA reads as TGTGCCAGCAGCGACCGGGGGGTGGTAACAGATACGCAGTATTTT. It translates to CASSDRGVVTDTQYF.

This clonotype was picked up a small number of times. The chain combines TRBV9 with TRBJ2-3; 8 bases map to TRBD2. CDR1 and CDR2 from the germline V gene are SGDLS and YYNGEE. Trimming cost V 3 bases and J 0 bases; bases outside gene matches: 6. The CDR3 is 16 amino acids. CDR3 protein: CASSGALAASTDTQYF. In DNA, the CDR3 is TGTGCCAGCAGCGGTGCACTAGCGGCGAGCACAGATACGCAGTATTTT.

V gene TRBV18 combines with J gene TRBJ1-2; tentative D call: TRBD1 (5 bases). CDR1 is KGHSH, CDR2 LQKENI, per germline. The CDR3 loop spans 15 amino acids. Between the trimmed V and J ends, which lost 3 bases and 4 bases, there was a span of 15 bases. The CDR3 coding sequence is TGTGCCAGCTCACCGGAGGGGACCTCTGCCTATGGCTACACCTTC. Amino acid sequence: CASSPEGTSAYGYTF.

As for this clonotype: A much larger clone lies a single base off, so this may be a read error. The chain couples TRBV27 to TRBJ2-1, with unresolved D. With 4 bases removed from V and 2 bases from J, the gap between germline ends came to 6 bases. Germline loops: CDR1 MNHEY, CDR2 SMNVEV (reference sequence). The CDR3 spans 13 residues. This CDR3 is CASSWKTYNEQFF. The CDR3 DNA follows: TGTGCCAGCAGTTGGAAGACCTACAATGAGCAGTTCTTC.

The rearrangement links TRBV20-1 to TRBJ2-1, with 8 bases matching TRBD2. The DNA end is more similar to TRBJ2-7, so the J call may be wrong. CDR1 and CDR2 (germline): DFQATT, SNEGSKA (reference sequence). The CDR3 length is 14 residues. The CDR3 nucleotides read TGCAGTTTCCTGCGGGGGGAGCTGGACAATGAGCAGTACTTC. As protein: CSFLRGELDNEQYF.

CDR3 nucleotides: TGCAGCGTCGTTGGACTTGCGAACACCGGGGAGCTGTTTTTT. Protein: CSVVGLANTGELFF. The gene calls are TRBV29-1 and TRBJ2-2; a weak D match, TRBD2 (5 bases). Trimming shortened V by 6 bases and J by 0 bases, and 11 bases separated the two germline ends. Germline CDR1 reads SQVTM; CDR2 reads ANQGSEA. This CDR3 region has 14 residues.

V usage is TRBV20-1 and J usage is TRBJ2-4; 7 bases match TRBD1. The CDR3 covers 14 residues. V lost 8 bases and J lost 7; bases outside the gene matches: 14. CDR1 DFQATT and CDR2 SNEGSKA come from the germline V gene (reference sequence). CDR3 nucleotides: TGCAGTACTCCTTCACTGACAGGGATGAACATTCAGTACTTC. This translates into CSTPSLTGMNIQYF.

The chain uses TRBV3-1 and TRBJ2-2, with 9 bases matching TRBD2. V shed 1 base, J shed 0 bases, and the junction held 9 bases outside the gene matches. CDR3 size: 19 residues. Per the germline V gene, CDR1 is LGHDT and CDR2 is YNNKEL (reference sequence). The CDR3 sequence is CASSQVSRAGGANTGELFF. The DNA for the CDR3 is TGTGCCAGCAGCCAAGTTTCCCGAGCGGGGGGCGCGAACACCGGGGAGCTGTTTTTT.

The V gene is TRBV12-3 or TRBV12-4, the J gene TRBJ1-1; D might be TRBD1 (5 bases). Trimming pared 5 bases from V and 6 bases from J, leaving 19 bases between. The CDR3 extends over 15 amino acids. In DNA, the CDR3 is TGTGCCAGCAGTCCCGGGCCCAGGGCGGGGGCTGAAGCTTTCTTT. Protein sequence: CASSPGPRAGAEAFF.

The chain uses TRBV19 and TRBJ2-1, with a tentative D call TRBD1 (5 bases). The V gene's germline CDR1 is LNHDA and CDR2 SQIVND (reference sequence). The CDR3 runs 14 residues. Between the trimmed V and J ends, which lost 3 bases and 2 bases, there was a span of 8 bases. The CDR3: CASSIGRAYNEQFF. The CDR3 DNA is TGTGCCAGTAGTATCGGCAGGGCCTACAATGAGCAGTTCTTC.

The genes are TRBV20-1 and TRBJ1-5; D is undetermined. The length of the CDR3 is 15 residues. CDR1 DFQATT and CDR2 SNEGSKA come from the germline V gene (reference sequence). V shed 0 bases and J shed 0 bases, with 9 bases lying between them. CDR3 DNA: TGCAGTGCTAGAGATAGGGCACTTAGCAATCAGCCCCAGCATTTT. It encodes CSARDRALSNQPQHF.

The genes are TRBV4-3 and TRBJ2-3; D not resolved. CDR3 length: 15 residues. V was pared by 0 bases and J by 0 bases, with 7 bases between. The germline gives CDR1 LGHNA, CDR2 YSLEER. CDR3 sequence: CASSQDLFSTDTQYF. The CDR3 DNA is TGCGCCAGCAGCCAAGATCTGTTTAGCACAGATACGCAGTATTTT.

This clonotype came up a few times. This chain uses TRBV12-3 or TRBV12-4 with TRBJ1-6, with D perhaps matching TRBD1 (5 bases). V lost 7 bases to trimming and J lost 6 bases, with 13 bases between them. CDR3 length: 14 amino acids. The DNA of the CDR3 is TGTGCCAGCAATACCCCAGGGAGTAATTCACCCCTCCACTTT. Translated, it gives CASNTPGSNSPLHF.

The gene calls are TRBV4-3 and TRBJ2-5, with TRBD1 matching over 7 bases. Unmatched junction bases numbered 7, after V lost 4 bases and J lost 2 bases. Germline CDR1 and CDR2: LGHNA and YSLEER. The CDR3 runs 15 residues. CDR3 protein: CASSLLGTVQETQYF. The CDR3 DNA sequence: TGCGCCAGCAGCCTGCTTGGGACAGTGCAAGAGACCCAGTACTTC.

The chain combines TRBV18 with TRBJ2-5; no definite D call. CDR1 is KGHSH, CDR2 LQKENI, per germline. V lost 6 bases and J 2 bases, leaving 10 bases between the germline ends. The CDR3 has 13 amino acids. The CDR3 sequence: CASSRDQQETQYF. The CDR3, as DNA: TGTGCCAGCTCCCGAGACCAGCAAGAGACCCAGTACTTC. The full variable domain, its missing parts supplied by reference TRBV18 and TRBJ2-5, is NAGVMQNPRHLVRRRGQEARLRCSPMKGHSHVYWYRQLPEEGLKFMVYLQKENIIDESGMPKERFSAEFPKEGPSILRIQQVVRGDSAAYFCASSRDQQETQYFGPGTRLLVL.

This chain joins TRBV12-3 or TRBV12-4 and TRBJ2-5; D possibly uses TRBD1 or TRBD2 (6 bases each). Trimming shortened V by 4 bases and J by 1 base, and 13 bases separated the two germline ends. The CDR3 is 15 residues long. In DNA, the CDR3 is TGTGCCAGCAGTTCCGGGGGCCTCCTCCAAGAGACCCAGTACTTC. Amino acid sequence: CASSSGGLLQETQYF.

This clonotype was detected once. The chain combines TRBV7-9 with TRBJ1-1; D gene ambiguous. The CDR3 covers 14 residues. V was cut by 5 bases and J by 1 base, with 11 bases left in between. Germline CDR1 SEHNR, CDR2 FQNEAQ (reference sequence). The CDR3 region is CASSPVPSNTEAFF. The CDR3 DNA follows: TGTGCCAGCAGCCCCGTCCCATCGAACACTGAAGCTTTCTTT.